The clone carrying this TCR beta chain was counted a single time. Clinical histories supplied by participants themselves formed the basis of cohort assignment. This CDR3 comprises 15 residues. Germline assignment: CDR1 LNHNV and CDR2 YYDKDF (reference sequence). V shed 3 bases, J shed 5 bases, and the junction held 7 bases outside the gene matches. These data are taken from a study of blood T cell repertoires in COVID-19. Method: immunoSEQ multiplex PCR; TCRdb's copy keeps in-frame clones and lacks some. Of more than 200,000 clones listed, roughly 90% were seen once; the top ten hold less than 4%. This TCR derives from a woman in her twenties or thirties with acute COVID-19. This sequence joins TRBV15 and TRBJ2-4, with TRBD1 matching over 7 bases. Sequenced material: PBMCs or T cells enriched from blood (not recorded which). The CDR3 spells CATSREFDRENIQYF. The CDR3, as DNA: TGTGCCACCAGCAGGGAATTCGACAGGGAAAACATTCAGTACTTC.